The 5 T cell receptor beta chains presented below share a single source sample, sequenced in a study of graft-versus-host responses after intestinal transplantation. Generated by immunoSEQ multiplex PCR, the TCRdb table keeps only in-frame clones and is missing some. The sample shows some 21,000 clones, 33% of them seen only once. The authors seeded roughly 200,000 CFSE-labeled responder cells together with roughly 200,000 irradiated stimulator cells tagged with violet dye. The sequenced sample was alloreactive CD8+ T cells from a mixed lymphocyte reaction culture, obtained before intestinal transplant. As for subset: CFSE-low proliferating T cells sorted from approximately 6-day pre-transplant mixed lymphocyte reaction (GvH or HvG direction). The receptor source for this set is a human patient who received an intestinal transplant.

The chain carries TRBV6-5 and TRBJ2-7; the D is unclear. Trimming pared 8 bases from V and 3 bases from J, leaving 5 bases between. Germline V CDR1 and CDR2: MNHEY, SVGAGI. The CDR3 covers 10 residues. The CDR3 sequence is CASGDYEQYF. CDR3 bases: TGTGCCAGCGGGGACTACGAGCAGTACTTC.

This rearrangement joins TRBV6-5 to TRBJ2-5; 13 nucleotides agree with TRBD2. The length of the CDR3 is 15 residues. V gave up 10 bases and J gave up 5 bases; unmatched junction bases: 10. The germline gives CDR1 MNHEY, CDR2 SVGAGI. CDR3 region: CATSLAGGLLETQYF. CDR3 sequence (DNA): TGTGCCACCTCACTAGCGGGGGGGCTGCTGGAGACCCAGTACTTC.

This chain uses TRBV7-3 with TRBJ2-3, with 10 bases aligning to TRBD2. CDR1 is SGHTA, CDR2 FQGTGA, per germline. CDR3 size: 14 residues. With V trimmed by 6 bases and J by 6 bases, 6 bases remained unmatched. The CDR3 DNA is TGTGCCAGCAGTGCAGCGGGAGGGGCCGATACGCAGTATTTT. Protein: CASSAAGGADTQYF.

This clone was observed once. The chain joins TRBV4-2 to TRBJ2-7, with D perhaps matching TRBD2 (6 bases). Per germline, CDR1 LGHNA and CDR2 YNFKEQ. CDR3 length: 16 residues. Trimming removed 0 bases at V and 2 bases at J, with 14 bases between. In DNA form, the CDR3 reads TGTGCCAGCAGCCAAGATTGGCCAGGGAGGACCTACGAGCAGTACTTC. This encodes CASSQDWPGRTYEQYF.

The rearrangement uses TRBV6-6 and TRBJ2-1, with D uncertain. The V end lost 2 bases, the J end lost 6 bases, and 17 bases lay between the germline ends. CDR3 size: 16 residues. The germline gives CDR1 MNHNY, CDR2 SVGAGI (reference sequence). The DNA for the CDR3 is TGTGCCAGCAGTTACCCCGAATCTACTGCGTTCAATGAGCAGTTCTTC. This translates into CASSYPESTAFNEQFF.